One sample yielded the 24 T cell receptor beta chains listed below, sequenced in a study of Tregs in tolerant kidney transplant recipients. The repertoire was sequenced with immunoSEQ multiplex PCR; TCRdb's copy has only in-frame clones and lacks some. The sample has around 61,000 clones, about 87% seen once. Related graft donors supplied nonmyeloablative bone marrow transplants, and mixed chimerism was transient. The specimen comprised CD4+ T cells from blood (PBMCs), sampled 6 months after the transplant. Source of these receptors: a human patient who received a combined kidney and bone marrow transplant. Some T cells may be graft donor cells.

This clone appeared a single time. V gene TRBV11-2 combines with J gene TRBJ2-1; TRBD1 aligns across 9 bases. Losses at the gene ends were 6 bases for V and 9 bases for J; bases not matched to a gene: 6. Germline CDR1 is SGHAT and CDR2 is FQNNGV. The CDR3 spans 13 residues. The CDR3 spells CASRRTGVLEQFF. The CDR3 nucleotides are TGTGCCAGCAGGAGGACAGGGGTGCTTGAGCAGTTCTTC.

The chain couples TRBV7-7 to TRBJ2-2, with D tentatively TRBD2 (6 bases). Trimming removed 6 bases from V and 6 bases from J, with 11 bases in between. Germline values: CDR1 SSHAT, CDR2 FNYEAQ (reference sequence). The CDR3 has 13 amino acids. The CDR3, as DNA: TGTGCCAGCAGAACGGGGGTGGCCGGGGAGCTGTTTTTT. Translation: CASRTGVAGELFF.

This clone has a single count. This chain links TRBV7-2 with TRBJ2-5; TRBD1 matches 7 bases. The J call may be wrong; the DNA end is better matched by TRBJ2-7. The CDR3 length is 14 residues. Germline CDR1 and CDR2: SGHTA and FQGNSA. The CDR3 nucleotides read TGTGCCAGCAGCTACGTACGACAGGGCTACGAGCAGTACTTC. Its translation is CASSYVRQGYEQYF.

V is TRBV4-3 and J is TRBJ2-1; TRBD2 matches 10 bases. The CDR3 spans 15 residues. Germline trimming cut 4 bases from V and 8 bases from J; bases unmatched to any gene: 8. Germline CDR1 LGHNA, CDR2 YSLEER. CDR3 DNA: TGCGCCAGCAGCCTCACAGCGGGAGGGCCTGATGAGCAGTTCTTC. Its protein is CASSLTAGGPDEQFF.

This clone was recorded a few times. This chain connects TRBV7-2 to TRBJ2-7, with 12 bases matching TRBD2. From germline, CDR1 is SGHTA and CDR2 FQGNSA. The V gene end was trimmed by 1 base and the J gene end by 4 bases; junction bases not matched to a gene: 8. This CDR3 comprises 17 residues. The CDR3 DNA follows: TGTGCCAGCAGCTTAGTGACTAGCGGGAGACTGCCGTACGAGCAGTACTTC. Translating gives CASSLVTSGRLPYEQYF.

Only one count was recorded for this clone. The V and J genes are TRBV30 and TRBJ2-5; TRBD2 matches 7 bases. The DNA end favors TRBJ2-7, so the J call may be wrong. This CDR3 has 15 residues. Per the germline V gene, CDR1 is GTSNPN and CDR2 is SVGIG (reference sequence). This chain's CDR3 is CAWSVLGGRKYEQYF. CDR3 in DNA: TGTGCCTGGAGTGTCTTAGGCGGGAGAAAATACGAGCAGTACTTC.

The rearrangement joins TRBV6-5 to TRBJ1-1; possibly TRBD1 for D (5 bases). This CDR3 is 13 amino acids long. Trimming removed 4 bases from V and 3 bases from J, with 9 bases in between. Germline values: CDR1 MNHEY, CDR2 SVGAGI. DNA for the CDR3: TGTGCCAGCAGTTGGGGGGGGTACACTGAAGCTTTCTTT. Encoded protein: CASSWGGYTEAFF.

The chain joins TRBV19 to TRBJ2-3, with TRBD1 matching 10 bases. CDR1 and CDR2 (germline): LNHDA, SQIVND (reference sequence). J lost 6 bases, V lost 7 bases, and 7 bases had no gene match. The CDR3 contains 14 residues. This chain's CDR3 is CASMTGGFPDTQYF. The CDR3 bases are TGTGCCAGTATGACAGGGGGCTTTCCCGATACGCAGTATTTT. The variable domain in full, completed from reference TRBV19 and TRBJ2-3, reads DGGITQSPKYLFRKEGQNVTLSCEQNLNHDAMYWYRQDPGQGLRLIYYSQIVNDFQKGDIAEGYSVSREKKESFPLTVTSAQKNPTAFYLCASMTGGFPDTQYFGPGTRLTVL.

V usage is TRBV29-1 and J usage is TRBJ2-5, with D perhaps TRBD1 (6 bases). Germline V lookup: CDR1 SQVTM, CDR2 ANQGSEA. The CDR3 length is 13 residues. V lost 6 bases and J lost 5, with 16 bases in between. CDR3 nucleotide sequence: TGCAGCGTCCAAGGGGGAGCGAGGGAGACCCAGTACTTC. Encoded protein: CSVQGGARETQYF.

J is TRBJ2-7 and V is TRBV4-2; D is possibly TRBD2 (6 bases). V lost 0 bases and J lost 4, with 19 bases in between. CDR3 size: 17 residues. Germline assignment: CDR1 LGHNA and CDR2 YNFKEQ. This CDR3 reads CASSQEGGPLIHYEQYF. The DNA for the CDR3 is TGTGCCAGCAGCCAAGAGGGGGGACCATTAATCCATTACGAGCAGTACTTC.

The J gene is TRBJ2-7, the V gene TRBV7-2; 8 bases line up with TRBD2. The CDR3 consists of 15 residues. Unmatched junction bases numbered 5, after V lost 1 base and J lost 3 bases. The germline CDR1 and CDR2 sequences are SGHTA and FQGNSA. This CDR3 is CASSLGTSPFYEQYF. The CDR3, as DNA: TGTGCCAGCAGCTTAGGGACTAGCCCCTTCTACGAGCAGTACTTC.

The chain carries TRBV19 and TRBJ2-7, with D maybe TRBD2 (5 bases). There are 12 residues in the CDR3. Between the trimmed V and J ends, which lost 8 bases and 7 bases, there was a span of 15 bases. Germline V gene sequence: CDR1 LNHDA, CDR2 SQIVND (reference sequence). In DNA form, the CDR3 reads TGTGCCAGTTCGCTAGGTCCGGGGGAGCAGTACTTC. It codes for CASSLGPGEQYF.

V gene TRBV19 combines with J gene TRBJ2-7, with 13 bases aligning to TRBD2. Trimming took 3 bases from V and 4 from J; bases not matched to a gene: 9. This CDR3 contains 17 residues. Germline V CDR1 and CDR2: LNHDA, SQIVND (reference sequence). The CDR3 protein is CASSMNIVLAGGYEQYF. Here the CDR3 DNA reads TGTGCCAGTAGTATGAATATTGTACTAGCGGGAGGGTACGAGCAGTACTTC.

The CDR3 DNA sequence: TGTGCCAGCTCATACGGGGGGTATAACTATGGCTACACCTTC. Amino acid sequence: CASSYGGYNYGYTF. The chain recombines TRBV6-5 with TRBJ1-2, with a possible D match to TRBD1 (5 bases). This CDR3 spans 14 amino acids. Per the germline V gene, CDR1 is MNHEY and CDR2 is SVGAGI. With 8 bases removed from V and 1 base from J, the gap between germline ends came to 14 bases.

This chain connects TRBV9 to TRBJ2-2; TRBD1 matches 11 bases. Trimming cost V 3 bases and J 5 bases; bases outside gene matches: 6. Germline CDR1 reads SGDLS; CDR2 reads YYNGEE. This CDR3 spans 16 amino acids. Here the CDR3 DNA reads TGTGCCAGCAGCGCCGGACAGGGGGCCTGGACCGGGGAGCTGTTTTTT. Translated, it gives CASSAGQGAWTGELFF. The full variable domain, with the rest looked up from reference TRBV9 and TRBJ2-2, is DSGVTQTPKHLITATGQRVTLRCSPRSGDLSVYWYQQSLDQGLQFLIQYYNGEERAKGNILERFSAQQFPDLHSELNLSSLELGDSALYFCASSAGQGAWTGELFFGEGSRLTVL.

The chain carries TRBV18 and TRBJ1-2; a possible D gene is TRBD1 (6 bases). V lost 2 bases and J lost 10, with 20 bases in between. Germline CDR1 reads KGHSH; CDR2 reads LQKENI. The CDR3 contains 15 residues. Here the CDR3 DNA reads TGTGCCAGCTCACCATTTTCGGGTGAACAGGGTAACTACACCTTC. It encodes CASSPFSGEQGNYTF.

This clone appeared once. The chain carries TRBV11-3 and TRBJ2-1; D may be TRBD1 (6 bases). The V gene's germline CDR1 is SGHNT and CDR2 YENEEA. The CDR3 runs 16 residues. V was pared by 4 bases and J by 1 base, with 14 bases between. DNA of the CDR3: TGTGCCAGCAGCTATGACAGGCTTTCATCCTACAATGAGCAGTTCTTC. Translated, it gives CASSYDRLSSYNEQFF.

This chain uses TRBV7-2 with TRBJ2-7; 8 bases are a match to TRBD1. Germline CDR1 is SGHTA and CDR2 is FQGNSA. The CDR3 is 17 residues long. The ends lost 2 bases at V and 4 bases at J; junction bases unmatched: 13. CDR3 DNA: TGTGCCAGCAGCTTATTTTGGAATGGACAGGGTACGTACGAGCAGTACTTC. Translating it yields CASSLFWNGQGTYEQYF.

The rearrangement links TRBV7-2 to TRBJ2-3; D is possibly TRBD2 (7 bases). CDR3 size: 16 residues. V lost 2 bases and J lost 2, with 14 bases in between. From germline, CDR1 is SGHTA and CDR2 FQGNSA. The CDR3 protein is CASSLLGGGFTDTQYF. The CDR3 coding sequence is TGTGCCAGCAGCTTACTAGGGGGGGGCTTCACAGATACGCAGTATTTT.

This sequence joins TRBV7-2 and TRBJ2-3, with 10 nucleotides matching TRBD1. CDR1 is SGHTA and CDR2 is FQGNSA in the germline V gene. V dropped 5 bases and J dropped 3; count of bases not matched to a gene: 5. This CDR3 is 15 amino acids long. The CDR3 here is CASSPWDRGTDTQYF. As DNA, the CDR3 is TGTGCCAGCAGCCCCTGGGACAGGGGAACAGATACGCAGTATTTT. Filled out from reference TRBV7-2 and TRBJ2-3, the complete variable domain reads GAGVSQSPSNKVTEKGKDVELRCDPISGHTALYWYRQSLGQGLEFLIYFQGNSAPDKSGLPSDRFSAERTGGSVSTLTIQRTQQEDSAVYLCASSPWDRGTDTQYFGPGTRLTVL.

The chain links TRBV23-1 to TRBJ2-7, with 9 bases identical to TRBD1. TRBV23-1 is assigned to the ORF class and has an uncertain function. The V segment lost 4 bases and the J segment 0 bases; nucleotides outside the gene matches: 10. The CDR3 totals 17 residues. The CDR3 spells CASSPLLPGQGSYEQYF. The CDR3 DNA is TGCGCCAGCAGTCCTCTTCTTCCGGGACAGGGCTCCTACGAGCAGTACTTC.

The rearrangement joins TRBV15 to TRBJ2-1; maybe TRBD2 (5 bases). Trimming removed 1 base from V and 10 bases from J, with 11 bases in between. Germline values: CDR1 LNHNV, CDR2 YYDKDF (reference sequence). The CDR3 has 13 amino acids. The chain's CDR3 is CATSRVERREQFF. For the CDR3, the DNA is TGTGCCACCAGCAGAGTGGAGCGGAGGGAGCAGTTCTTC.

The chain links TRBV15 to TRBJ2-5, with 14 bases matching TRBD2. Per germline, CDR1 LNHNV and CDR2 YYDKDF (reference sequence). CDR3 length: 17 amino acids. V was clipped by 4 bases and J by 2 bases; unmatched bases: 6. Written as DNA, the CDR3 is TGTGCCACCAGCACCGGGACTAGCGGGAGCGGGCAAGAGACCCAGTACTTC. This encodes CATSTGTSGSGQETQYF.

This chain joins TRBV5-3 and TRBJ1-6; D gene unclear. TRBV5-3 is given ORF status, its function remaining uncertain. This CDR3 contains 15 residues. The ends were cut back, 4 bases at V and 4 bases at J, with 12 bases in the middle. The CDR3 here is CARSLWQSYNSPLHF. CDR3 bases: TGTGCCAGAAGCCTTTGGCAGTCGTATAATTCACCCCTCCACTTT.